This TCR beta chain was identified during a study of response to subunit inactivated influenza vaccine. One entry per CDR3 protein results from TCRdb running MiXCR on the RT-PCR reads. Of 710,000 or so distinct CDR3 sequences listed, more than 15% were seen once; the top ten hold roughly 12%. In the case of this clonotype: Its specificity is not known.

The study, taken as a whole, reports: Seasonal influenza vaccination, on each occasion, was suggested by the authors to recruit few new T cells.

In germline, CDR1 is SGHTA, CDR2 FQGNSA. This CDR3 is built from 15 residues. After removal of 5 bases from V and 4 bases from J, the junction contained 8 bases not matched to a gene. Sequenced material: PBMCs from blood, taken 12 days after vaccination. The V call is TRBV7-2, the J call TRBJ2-5; the match to TRBD2 covers 9 bases. This receptor was identified in a man aged 50 to 60 who received an inactivated influenza vaccine. CDR3 nucleotide sequence: TGTGCCAGCAGCGCCCGGGGACTAGCCGCAGAGACCCAGTACTTC. This sequence encodes CASSARGLAAETQYF.